What follows describes a single TCR beta chain. The CDR3 has 16 amino acids. Per germline, CDR1 SGHVS and CDR2 FNYEAQ. V shed 5 bases and J 6 bases; nucleotides not matched to a gene: 10. Unstimulated Tregs (CD4+CD25+CD127-) and CD4+CD25- non-Tregs were sorted from PBMCs. Sequencing used immunoSEQ multiplex PCR; TCRdb keeps in-frame clones, though not all of them. The sample lists roughly 69,000 clones, approximately 88% occurring once. The sample comes from a study of Tregs in tolerant kidney transplant recipients. This clonotype originated in a human donor who received a combined kidney and bone marrow transplant. The sequenced sample was CD4+ T cells from blood, obtained before the transplant. The V and J genes are TRBV7-6 and TRBJ2-1; 10 bases agree with TRBD2. CDR3 in DNA: TGTGCCAGCAGCCCAGGTATGGGACTAGCGCCCAATGAGCAGTTCTTC. Protein sequence: CASSPGMGLAPNEQFF. Full variable domain (remainder filled in from reference TRBV7-6 and TRBJ2-1): GAGVSQSPRYKVTKRGQDVALRCDPISGHVSLYWYRQALGQGPEFLTYFNYEAQQDKSGLPNDRFSAERPEGSISTLTIQRTEQRDSAMYRCASSPGMGLAPNEQFFGPGTRLTVL.